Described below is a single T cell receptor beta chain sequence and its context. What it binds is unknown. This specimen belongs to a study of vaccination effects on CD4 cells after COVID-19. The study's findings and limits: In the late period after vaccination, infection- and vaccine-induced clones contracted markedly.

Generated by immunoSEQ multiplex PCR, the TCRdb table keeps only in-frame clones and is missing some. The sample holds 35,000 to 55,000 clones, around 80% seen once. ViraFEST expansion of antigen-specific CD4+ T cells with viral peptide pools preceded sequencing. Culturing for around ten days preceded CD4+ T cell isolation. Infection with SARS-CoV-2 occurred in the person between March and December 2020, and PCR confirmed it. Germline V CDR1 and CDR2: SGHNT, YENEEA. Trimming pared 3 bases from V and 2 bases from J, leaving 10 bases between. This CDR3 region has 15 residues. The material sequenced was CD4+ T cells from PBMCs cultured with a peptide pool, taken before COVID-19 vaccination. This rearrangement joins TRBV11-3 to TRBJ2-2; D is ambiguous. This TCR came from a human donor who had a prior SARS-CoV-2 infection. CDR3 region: CASSLDGPNTGELFF. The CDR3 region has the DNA TGTGCCAGCAGCTTGGATGGGCCCAACACCGGGGAGCTGTTTTTT.